This T cell receptor beta chain was captured in a study of beta chain features in type 1 diabetes (dated by TCRdb to between 2018 and 2020). Some background on the complete study: Mean age, gender distribution, total cell number and subset yield did not differ between patients and healthy donors. A total of under 140,000,000 sorted cells were examined across all samples, and the number of cells per subset was strongly correlated with RNA yield. The study compared the TCRB repertoires of sorted circulating CD4+ T cell subsets in recently diagnosed type 1 diabetes patients with those in matched healthy donors. Naive and central memory subsets were obtained from all 28 donors, but regulatory and stem cell-like memory subsets were isolated from only 8 patients and 8 healthy donors. Overall study outcomes, separate from this receptor: The naive, central memory and regulatory TCRB repertoires appeared to resemble one another more closely among patients than among healthy donors. At VDJ recombination sites, type 1 diabetes patients had fewer insertions and more deleted nucleotides, which implies abnormalities in thymic rearrangement. Shorter templates might be favored by PCR, yet because patient and control samples were amplified and corrected together, any such skew would affect both groups equally. HLA sub-analyses involved small numbers of individuals, so any influence of HLA type on TCRB rearrangement remained unresolved. A moderate but significant shortening of TCRB CDR3 length was observed in type 1 diabetes patients in all four CD4+ subsets. Because cDNA rather than genomic DNA was sequenced, highly expressing activated cells could have been over-represented, although no difference in activation and CD3 levels was found between groups.

The High Capacity cDNA Reverse Transcription Kit was used to reverse transcribe all of the isolated RNA, meaning that expressed TCRB transcripts were what got sequenced. Naive, central memory and regulatory T cell samples underwent deep immunoSEQ sequencing, averaging about 3.57 million total reads per sample. Sorted cells were lysed in RLT buffer, and RNA was extracted using DNase-treated RNeasy Micro or Mini kits according to cell number. Each cell subset was processed separately to prevent cross-contamination, with patient and healthy donor samples processed together. Using the immunoSEQ multiplex PCR, TCRB sequences were amplified from cDNA into 87-bp fragments spanning the CDR3 region. Sequencing of the amplicons was done on the Illumina HiSeq platform. The source study handled its data this way. PCR bias was computationally corrected using synthetic template baselines, reads within Hamming distance 2 were collapsed, and singletons that could not be merged were discarded. Reads were aligned to IMGT to assign V, D and J genes, CDR3 length, and insertions or deletions at six rearrangement sites. Within each subset, clonotype counts were normalized to the number of sorted cells before true diversity and Gini coefficients were calculated with the tcR R package. Repertoire sharing was quantified using the overlap coefficient calculated on TCRB nucleotide sequences. Out-of-frame TCRB sequences from naive cells were analyzed as a proxy for the pre-selection repertoire. In its TCRdb copy, this immuneACCESS table keeps in-frame sequences only and misses some clones. Where compared with another copy, unresolved V genes explain less than half of these, and the others have no known cause. That table gives V, J and clone size, and the DNA gave D and trimming. The sample has a few hundred thousand clones on record, 16% of them singletons. 0.065% to 0.095% of the sample rests with the top ten.

According to the germline V gene, CDR1 reads SQVTM and CDR2 reads ANQGSEA. V and J are truncated by 6 bases and 2 bases respectively, leaving an intervening sequence of 10 bases. From cysteine to phenylalanine, the CDR3 is 12 amino acids long. This entry keeps only the CDR3 DNA: 36 bases, framed from base 1. A single peripheral blood draw of 95 to 150 mL on average was collected from each donor into heparinised tubes. A BD FACSAria II and a panel including CD45RO, CCR7, CD25, CD127, CD95 and CD27 were used to sort naive, central memory, regulatory and stem cell-like memory CD4+ T cells. Every sorted population had a purity above 95%. PBMCs were isolated right away by Lymphoprep density gradient centrifugation and were stained directly, without culture. To minimize batch effects, samples were stained and sorted in pairs, one healthy donor with one patient per experiment. As to this clone: This receptor's antigen is unknown. No much larger clone exists at a distance of one base, and base qualities are not known.

The TCR originated in a young man with type 1 diabetes. This sequence uses TRBV29-1 and TRBJ1-1, and possibly TRBD1, on 5 matching bases. The sequenced material came from naive CD4+ T cells from blood. The cell subset or site label corresponds to: true naive CD4+ T cells. The bases read TGCAGCGTCGGAGGGGATAACACTGAAGCTTTCTTT. This gives the protein CSVGGDNTEAFF.